One sample yielded the 10 T cell receptor beta chains listed below, sequenced in a study of T cells in Graves' hyperthyroidism and ophthalmopathy. Amplification of TCR beta CDR3 regions used RNA as the template. The HTBI set primed first-round TCR CDR3 RT-PCR. TCRdb ran MiXCR on the multiplex PCR reads and lists one entry per CDR3 protein. The sample lists 380,000 or so distinct CDR3 sequences, roughly 13% occurring once. Sample: blood. The receptors stem from a man in his thirties or forties with Graves' hyperthyroidism that later progressed to Graves' ophthalmopathy.

CDR3 sequence: CASSVEGRVDEQFF. CDR3 nucleotides: TGTGCCAGCAGCGTAGAAGGTCGGGTGGATGAGCAGTTCTTC. The V call is TRBV9, the J call TRBJ2-1; unclear D gene. V was pared by 0 bases and J by 8 bases, with 12 bases between. The V gene's germline CDR1 is SGDLS and CDR2 YYNGEE. The CDR3 covers 14 residues.

In its sample, this clonotype was seen a few times. The rearrangement links TRBV29-1 to TRBJ2-7; the D is unclear. The V gene's germline CDR1 is SQVTM and CDR2 ANQGSEA. V shed 6 bases and J shed 4 bases, with 10 bases lying between them. This CDR3 is built from 11 residues. The CDR3 spells CSVSKDYEQYF. The CDR3 DNA reads as TGCAGCGTCTCCAAGGATTACGAGCAGTACTTC.

The chain recombines TRBV19 with TRBJ1-6; a weak D match, TRBD1 (6 bases). V lost 5 bases, J lost 4 bases, and 12 bases lay in between. This CDR3 is built from 15 residues. Germline CDR1 is LNHDA and CDR2 is SQIVND (reference sequence). CDR3 in amino acids: CASSPRTVYNSPLHF. CDR3 DNA sequence: TGTGCCAGTAGTCCTCGGACAGTTTATAATTCACCCCTCCACTTT.

The CDR3 here is CASSYSKWGTGELFF. The CDR3 DNA reads TGTGCCAGCAGTTACTCGAAATGGGGCACCGGGGAGCTGTTTTTT. The chain couples TRBV6-5 to TRBJ2-2; D is undetermined. The germline V gene has CDR1 MNHEY and CDR2 SVGAGI. V gave up 0 bases and J gave up 4 bases, with 9 bases separating them. CDR3 size: 15 residues.

The rearrangement links TRBV6-9 to TRBJ2-3, with D perhaps matching TRBD1 (6 bases). The germline V and J ends were trimmed by 3 bases and 2 bases, with 15 bases remaining between them. The CDR3 contains 16 residues. Germline V CDR1 and CDR2: MNHGY, SVAAGI. CDR3 protein: CASSYPEGVDTDTQYF. CDR3 in DNA: TGTGCCAGCAGTTACCCCGAGGGGGTTGACACAGATACGCAGTATTTT.

At least ten counts were recorded for this clonotype. The gene calls are TRBV29-1 and TRBJ1-1; possibly TRBD1 for D (6 bases). The germline V gene encodes CDR1 SQVTM and CDR2 ANQGSEA. Trimming shortened V by 5 bases and J by 6 bases, and 7 bases separated the two germline ends. This CDR3 region has 10 residues. The CDR3 loop is CSVQGPEAFF. The CDR3, as DNA: TGCAGCGTTCAGGGGCCTGAAGCTTTCTTT.

The chain combines TRBV7-9 with TRBJ1-2, with D unresolved. V lost 1 base to trimming and J lost 0 bases, with 9 bases between them. CDR3 length: 15 residues. Germline assignment: CDR1 SEHNR and CDR2 FQNEAQ (reference sequence). CDR3 sequence: CASSLVDVANYGYTF. The CDR3 coding sequence is TGTGCCAGCAGCTTAGTTGACGTAGCTAACTATGGCTACACCTTC.

This clonotype was seen more than once but under ten times. The rearrangement joins TRBV7-6 to TRBJ2-7, with D uncertain. The V end lost 5 bases, the J end lost 5 bases, and 10 bases lay between the germline ends. The CDR3 is made up of 12 amino acids. Germline lookup yields CDR1 SGHVS and CDR2 FNYEAQ. The CDR3 here is CASSPWENEQYF. The DNA of the CDR3 is TGTGCCAGCAGCCCCTGGGAAAACGAGCAGTACTTC.

This clonotype has at least ten counts. The rearrangement links TRBV11-3 to TRBJ1-2; no clear D. The CDR3 is 13 residues long. The V gene lost 5 bases and the J gene lost 8 bases, with 15 bases spanning the gap. Germline values: CDR1 SGHNT, CDR2 YENEEA. In nucleotides, the CDR3 is TGTGCCAGCAGCCCCGGGCCCGTGGAGGGCTACACCTTC. Translating it yields CASSPGPVEGYTF.

This clonotype was detected many times. The gene calls are TRBV3-1 and TRBJ2-7, with TRBD2 matching over 12 bases. V was pared by 3 bases and J by 2 bases, with 2 bases of the junction left unmatched. Germline loops: CDR1 LGHDT, CDR2 YNNKEL (reference sequence). The CDR3 extends over 15 amino acids. CDR3 in amino acids: CASSHRTSGAYEQYF. CDR3 in DNA: TGTGCCAGCAGCCATCGGACTAGCGGGGCCTACGAGCAGTACTTC.